Below are 25 T cell receptor beta chains sequenced from a single sample in a study of cytomegalovirus exposure and HLA in healthy donors. Primers for the PCR totalled 60 Vbeta and 13 Jbeta. Here immunoSEQ multiplex PCR was the method, and the copy in TCRdb shows in-frame clones only, minus some. The table has about 200,000 clones, roughly four fifths seen once. Sequenced input: PBMCs. These receptors originate from a woman aged 50 to 65 in good health and CMV-seropositive.

This clone has more than one count but fewer than ten. The V gene is TRBV4-1, the J gene TRBJ2-3; 7 positions match TRBD2. Germline V gives CDR1 MGHRA, CDR2 YSYEKL. With V trimmed by 1 base and J by 0 bases, 16 bases remained unmatched. The CDR3 has 20 residues. The CDR3 sequence: CASSQGGHRGSSLSTDTQYF. CDR3 coding DNA: TGCGCCAGCAGCCAAGGCGGTCATCGCGGGAGTTCCCTTAGCACAGATACGCAGTATTTT.

The chain carries TRBV19 and TRBJ1-2, with TRBD1 matching over 12 bases. The germline V gene encodes CDR1 LNHDA and CDR2 SQIVND (reference sequence). The CDR3 is 16 residues long. J was trimmed by 6 bases and V by 5 bases; bases with no gene match: 10. The CDR3 coding sequence is TGTGCCAGTAGTTATACCGGGACAGGGGGCGAGCATGGCTACACCTTC. It yields the protein CASSYTGTGGEHGYTF.

This clone occurred a few times. This chain uses TRBV6-1 with TRBJ1-5, with TRBD1 identical over 10 bases. Per germline, CDR1 MNHNS and CDR2 SASEGT. With 6 bases clipped from V and 6 bases from J, the junction kept 2 bases outside the gene matches. The CDR3 runs 13 residues. The CDR3 is CASRGQGGQPQHF. The CDR3 DNA reads as TGTGCCAGCAGAGGACAGGGGGGTCAGCCCCAGCATTTT.

V is TRBV28 and J is TRBJ2-5; 8 bases are a match to TRBD1. Germline V gives CDR1 MDHEN, CDR2 SYDVKM. The trim removed 6 bases at V and 5 bases at J, leaving 11 bases unmatched. This CDR3 is built from 15 residues. In nucleotides, the CDR3 is TGTGCCAGCAGCTCCCCCCAGGGGGCTTTCGAGACCCAGTACTTC. The encoded protein is CASSSPQGAFETQYF.

On this clone itself: The junction does not match germline at one end; this may be a read error. V usage is TRBV29-1 and J usage is TRBJ2-3; tentative D call: TRBD1 (5 bases). The CDR3 is 15 amino acids. The germline CDR1 and CDR2 sequences are SQVTM and ANQGSEA. CDR3 residues: CSVEAFQGGTDTQYF. For the CDR3, the DNA is TGCAGCGTCGAAGCCTTCCAAGGGGGCACAGATACGCAGTATTTT.

The gene calls are TRBV7-2 and TRBJ2-2, with D maybe TRBD1 (6 bases). CDR3 length: 15 amino acids. Trimming took 5 bases from V and 3 from J, leaving 13 bases between them. In germline, CDR1 is SGHTA, CDR2 FQGNSA. In DNA form, the CDR3 reads TGTGCCAGCAGCCCGAGGGGACACTACACCGGGGAGCTGTTTTTT. This translates into CASSPRGHYTGELFF.

This clone was seen a single time. The V call is TRBV29-1, the J call TRBJ2-4; no firm D call. This CDR3 has 14 amino acids. Trimming took off 3 bases at V and 0 bases at J, with 9 bases between the two ends. Germline V gene data show CDR1 as SQVTM and CDR2 as ANQGSEA. CDR3 sequence: CSVEQRLAKNIQYF. Written as DNA, the CDR3 is TGCAGCGTTGAGCAGAGGTTAGCCAAAAACATTCAGTACTTC.

The V call is TRBV9, the J call TRBJ1-3; no firm D call. Germline values: CDR1 SGDLS, CDR2 YYNGEE. The CDR3 has 13 amino acids. The V end lost 0 bases, the J end lost 4 bases, and 5 bases lay between the germline ends. CDR3 amino acids: CASSVDSGNTIYF. CDR3 bases: TGTGCCAGCAGCGTAGATAGCGGAAACACCATATATTTT.

The chain recombines TRBV18 with TRBJ1-1, with 12 bases aligning to TRBD1. V shed 5 bases, J shed 4 bases, and the junction held 17 bases outside the gene matches. This CDR3 has 19 amino acids. Germline CDR1 reads KGHSH; CDR2 reads LQKENI. The CDR3 loop is CASSSNPGQGAGGGTEAFF. CDR3 nucleotides: TGTGCCAGCTCATCAAATCCGGGACAGGGGGCCGGAGGGGGCACTGAAGCTTTCTTT.

The CDR3 loop is CASSLFLLAGGQETQYF. The CDR3 DNA reads TGTGCCAGCAGCTTGTTCCTCTTAGCGGGAGGGCAAGAGACCCAGTACTTC. The chain employs TRBV5-6 and TRBJ2-5; 11 nucleotides match TRBD2. J was trimmed by 2 bases and V by 1 base; bases with no gene match: 7. The CDR3 covers 17 residues. The germline CDR1 and CDR2 sequences are SGHDT and YYEEEE.

V usage is TRBV7-3 and J usage is TRBJ2-1; 7 bases line up with TRBD2. The CDR3 has 16 residues. V trimming: 5 bases; J trimming: 9 bases; junction bases outside the gene matches: 16. In germline, CDR1 is SGHTA, CDR2 FQGTGA. CDR3 sequence (DNA): TGTGCCAGCAGCCGCGCTGGCGGCGGGAGATCTAGTGAGCAGTTCTTC. Residues: CASSRAGGGRSSEQFF.

A remark on this clone: One junction end does not reproduce the germline sequence, and a read error may be involved. This chain joins TRBV10-3 and TRBJ2-4; possibly TRBD2 for D (5 bases). This CDR3 has 13 residues. Per germline, CDR1 ENHRY and CDR2 SYGVKD. DNA for the CDR3: TGTGCCATCAGTGAGTCTGAGGGAAACAGTCAGTACTTC. As protein: CAISESEGNSQYF.

This sequence joins TRBV18 and TRBJ2-7; a possible D gene is TRBD1 (6 bases). Trimming pared 6 bases from V and 4 bases from J, leaving 19 bases between. The CDR3 length is 15 residues. The germline CDR1 and CDR2 sequences are KGHSH and LQKENI. DNA for the CDR3: TGTGCCAGCTCTCCGCCGACAGGCACTCGGTACGAGCAGTACTTC. It codes for CASSPPTGTRYEQYF.

The chain employs TRBV27 and TRBJ1-2, with 7 bases matching TRBD1. In germline, CDR1 is MNHEY, CDR2 SMNVEV (reference sequence). Trimming removed 7 bases from V and 2 bases from J; junction bases left unmatched: 4. The CDR3 spans 13 residues. The CDR3 DNA reads as TGTGCCAGCAAACGGACAGGAAACTATGGCTACACCTTC. Translating gives CASKRTGNYGYTF.

Concerning this clone itself: Other DNA sequences in this sample translate to the same CDR3. The chain couples TRBV5-4 to TRBJ2-5; D may be TRBD2 (6 bases). The germline gives CDR1 SGHNT, CDR2 YYREEE (reference sequence). CDR3 length equals 13 residues. The V end was cut by 2 bases, the J end by 2 bases, with 7 bases between. The CDR3 DNA reads TGTGCCAGCAGCTTAGGGACTCAAGAGACCCAGTACTTC. Encoded protein: CASSLGTQETQYF.

This sequence joins TRBV5-4 and TRBJ1-1, with 9 bases aligning to TRBD1. V lost 3 bases to trimming and J lost 5 bases; unmatched junction nucleotides: 5. This CDR3 is 14 amino acids long. Germline CDR1 reads SGHNT; CDR2 reads YYREEE (reference sequence). The CDR3 bases are TGTGCCAGCAGCTCTCGGACAGGGGTAACTGAAGCTTTCTTT. It yields the protein CASSSRTGVTEAFF.

This clone turned up a few times. The J gene is TRBJ1-3, the V gene TRBV28, with a weak D call TRBD1 (5 bases). Trimming left V 7 bases short and J 2 bases short, with 15 bases between. There are 15 residues in the CDR3. In germline, CDR1 is MDHEN, CDR2 SYDVKM. In DNA, the CDR3 is TGTGCCAGCACCCTGGTGGGGCTGCCTGGAAACACCATATATTTT. It specifies CASTLVGLPGNTIYF.

J is TRBJ1-5 and V is TRBV7-2; 9 bases align to TRBD1. The junction had 4 bases not matched to a gene; V was cut back by 3 bases and J by 4 bases. Germline assignment: CDR1 SGHTA and CDR2 FQGNSA. There are 15 residues in the CDR3. The CDR3 spells CASSFTGTGNQPQHF. DNA of the CDR3: TGTGCCAGCAGCTTTACCGGGACAGGGAATCAGCCCCAGCATTTT.

The genes are TRBV5-6 and TRBJ2-3; 9 nucleotides line up with TRBD1. Germline trimming cut 2 bases from V and 4 bases from J; bases unmatched to any gene: 2. The CDR3 runs to 14 residues. The germline CDR1 and CDR2 sequences are SGHDT and YYEEEE. The CDR3 DNA sequence: TGTGCCAGCAGCTTACGGACAGGGGCAGATACGCAGTATTTT. Protein: CASSLRTGADTQYF.

The chain is built from TRBV7-8 and TRBJ2-1; 9 bases map to TRBD2. Per germline, CDR1 SGHVS and CDR2 FQNEAQ. V gave up 11 bases and J gave up 7 bases; unmatched junction bases: 12. There are 14 residues in the CDR3. CDR3 residues: CALTEFSGGNEQFF. The CDR3 nucleotides read TGTGCCTTAACGGAGTTTAGCGGGGGAAATGAGCAGTTCTTC.

The rearrangement links TRBV19 to TRBJ2-2, with D unresolved. The CDR3 sequence is 13 residues long. V lost 4 bases, J lost 2 bases, and 5 bases lay in between. Germline CDR1 LNHDA, CDR2 SQIVND (reference sequence). The CDR3 nucleotides read TGTGCCAGTAGTAACTTAAACACCGGGGAGCTGTTTTTT. Translated, it gives CASSNLNTGELFF.

The rearrangement links TRBV28 to TRBJ2-2; the D gene is possibly TRBD2 (6 bases). V was pared by 7 bases and J by 0 bases, with 9 bases between. From germline, CDR1 is MDHEN and CDR2 SYDVKM. CDR3 length equals 14 residues. The chain's CDR3 is CASTEGANTGELFF. CDR3 in DNA: TGTGCCAGCACGGAGGGCGCGAACACCGGGGAGCTGTTTTTT.

The rearrangement links TRBV5-4 to TRBJ2-5; TRBD1 matches 9 bases. V was clipped by 6 bases and J by 4 bases; unmatched bases: 4. The CDR3 totals 13 residues. The germline CDR1 and CDR2 sequences are SGHNT and YYREEE (reference sequence). In nucleotides, the CDR3 is TGTGCCAGCAACCTGGGACAGGGAGAGACCCAGTACTTC. Translated, it gives CASNLGQGETQYF.

The genes are TRBV15 and TRBJ2-2; D not resolved. CDR3 length equals 13 residues. Trimming took 2 bases from V and 4 from J, leaving 5 bases between them. Germline V CDR1 and CDR2: LNHNV, YYDKDF (reference sequence). CDR3 in DNA: TGTGCCACCAGCAGAACGGGCACCGGGGAGCTGTTTTTT. It specifies CATSRTGTGELFF.

This chain connects TRBV6-4 to TRBJ1-1; no definite D call. The CDR3 is made up of 11 amino acids. Germline-derived CDR1 and CDR2 are MRHNA and SNTAGT. V lost 4 bases and J lost 9, with 9 bases in between. This chain's CDR3 is CASSVTPQAFF. The CDR3 region has the DNA TGTGCCAGCAGTGTCACACCTCAAGCTTTCTTT.